The rows below give T cell receptor beta chains drawn from one sample of a study of T cells in Graves' hyperthyroidism and ophthalmopathy. TCRdb ran MiXCR on the multiplex PCR reads and lists one entry per CDR3 protein. The sample records a few hundred thousand distinct CDR3 sequences, around 18% being singletons. The sample was blood. These receptors all stem from a man between 18 and 29 years old with Graves' ophthalmopathy. Each CDR3 is given with its conserved first and last residue. D genes are given only for firm matches. The size field is filled for only some rows; it gives once, few, many or a size class.

j_gene | v_gene | d_gene | abundance | CDR3aa | CDR3nt
TRBJ2-2 | TRBV13 | TRBD2 | few | CASSFNRGGAGELFF | TGTGCCAGCAGCTTTAACCGGGGGGGCGCCGGGGAGCTGTTTTTT
TRBJ2-1 | TRBV14 | TRBD2 | - | CASSLLTSGEYYNEQFF | TGTGCCAGCAGCCTATTGACTAGCGGGGAATACTACAATGAGCAGTTCTTC
TRBJ2-3 | TRBV12-3/TRBV12-4 | TRBD2 | many | CASSRAGLGDTQYF | TGTGCCAGCAGCAGAGCGGGGTTGGGAGATACGCAGTATTTT
TRBJ2-7 | TRBV20-1 | - | many | CSARRPESYEQYF | TGCAGTGCTAGAAGGCCAGAGTCCTACGAGCAGTACTTC
TRBJ2-7 | TRBV9 | - | - | CASSVRGRAYEQYF | TGTGCCAGCAGCGTGCGGGGCCGGGCCTACGAGCAGTACTTC
TRBJ2-1 | TRBV15 | TRBD1 | - | CATSRGGQGRNEQFF | TGTGCCACCAGCAGGGGGGGACAGGGGAGGAATGAGCAGTTCTTC
TRBJ2-1 | TRBV5-1 | - | once | CASSLPPGAINEQFF | TGCGCCAGCAGCTTGCCTCCGGGGGCAATTAATGAGCAGTTCTTC
TRBJ2-2 | TRBV3-1 | - | many | CASGPFSTGELFF | TGTGCCAGCGGACCATTCAGCACCGGGGAGCTGTTTTTT
TRBJ2-2 | TRBV5-1 | - | once | CASSFSSGELFF | TGCGCCAGCAGCTTTAGTAGCGGGGAGCTGTTTTTT
TRBJ2-1 | TRBV10-3 | TRBD2 | - | CATADEASGGGEQFF | TGTGCCACCGCAGATGAGGCTAGCGGGGGTGGTGAGCAGTTCTTC
TRBJ1-3 | TRBV12-3/TRBV12-4 | - | many | CASSLGVGNTIYF | TGTGCCAGCAGTTTAGGGGTCGGAAACACCATATATTTT
TRBJ2-3 | TRBV7-9 | TRBD2 | - | CARTPVAGEADTQYF | TGTGCCAGGACTCCCGTGGCGGGGGAGGCAGATACGCAGTATTTT
TRBJ2-3 | TRBV6-1 | TRBD1 | many | CASSLDRVSDTQYF | TGTGCCAGCAGCCTCGACAGGGTGTCAGATACGCAGTATTTT
TRBJ2-1 | TRBV11-2 | TRBD2 | - | CASSFSAGAGNEQFF | TGTGCCAGCAGCTTCTCGGCGGGAGCAGGCAATGAGCAGTTCTTC
TRBJ1-2 | TRBV7-3 | - | few | CASSLTPGEGDYGYTF | TGTGCCAGCAGCTTAACACCCGGGGAAGGGGACTATGGCTACACCTTC
TRBJ2-7 | TRBV7-9 | - | - | CASSLETSYEQYF | TGTGCCAGCAGCTTAGAGACCTCCTACGAGCAGTACTTC
TRBJ2-7 | TRBV2 | TRBD2 | many | CGTSGASYEQYF | TGTGGGACTAGCGGGGCCTCCTACGAGCAGTACTTC
TRBJ2-2 | TRBV6-6 | - | - | CASSYSGFAGELFF | TGTGCCAGCAGTTACTCAGGGTTTGCCGGGGAGCTGTTTTTT
TRBJ2-1 | TRBV20-1 | - | - | CSARGGGGLYNEQFF | TGCAGTGCAAGAGGGGGCGGGGGCCTCTACAATGAGCAGTTCTTC
TRBJ1-1 | TRBV5-1 | - | - | CASSLGTGTADTEAFF | TGCGCCAGCAGCTTGGGCACAGGGACGGCAGACACTGAAGCTTTCTTT
TRBJ2-7 | TRBV5-4 | TRBD1 | few | CASSGDSHSYEQYF | TGTGCCAGCAGCGGGGACAGCCACTCCTACGAGCAGTACTTC
TRBJ1-5 | TRBV9 | - | few | CASSVALDQPQHF | TGTGCCAGCAGCGTAGCTTTGGATCAGCCCCAGCATTTT
TRBJ2-7 | TRBV12-3/TRBV12-4 | - | - | CASSLGGLPNEQYF | TGTGCCAGCAGTTTAGGAGGACTTCCCAACGAGCAGTACTTC
TRBJ2-7 | TRBV7-9 | - | - | CASSLGGEATYGQYF | TGTGCCAGCAGCTTAGGAGGCGAGGCTACCTACGGGCAGTACTTC
TRBJ1-5 | TRBV12-3/TRBV12-4 | - | many | CASSLLITDVGNQPQHF | TGTGCCAGCAGCCTTTTGATTACGGACGTCGGCAATCAGCCCCAGCATTTT
TRBJ2-2 | TRBV3-1 | TRBD1 | many | CASSGSGTANTGELFF | TGTGCCAGCAGCGGGTCGGGGACAGCGAACACCGGGGAGCTGTTTTTT
TRBJ2-1 | TRBV9 | - | - | CASSSDDEQFF | TGTGCCAGCAGCAGTGACGATGAGCAGTTCTTC
TRBJ2-4 | TRBV27 | TRBD2 | few | CASSFLGLAGKNIQYF | TGTGCCAGCAGTTTTTTGGGACTAGCGGGGAAAAACATTCAGTACTTC
TRBJ2-5 | TRBV7-9 | TRBD2 | few | CASSRDSSGGRGGIETQYF | TGTGCCAGCAGTCGGGACTCTAGCGGGGGGCGGGGTGGTATAGAGACCCAGTACTTC
TRBJ1-5 | TRBV3-1 | - | many | CASSQVQGVVQPQHF | TGTGCCAGCAGCCAAGTGCAGGGTGTGGTTCAGCCCCAGCATTTT
TRBJ1-1 | TRBV19 | - | - | CASSIEAYTLNTEAFF | TGTGCCAGTAGTATAGAGGCGTACACGCTGAACACTGAAGCTTTCTTT